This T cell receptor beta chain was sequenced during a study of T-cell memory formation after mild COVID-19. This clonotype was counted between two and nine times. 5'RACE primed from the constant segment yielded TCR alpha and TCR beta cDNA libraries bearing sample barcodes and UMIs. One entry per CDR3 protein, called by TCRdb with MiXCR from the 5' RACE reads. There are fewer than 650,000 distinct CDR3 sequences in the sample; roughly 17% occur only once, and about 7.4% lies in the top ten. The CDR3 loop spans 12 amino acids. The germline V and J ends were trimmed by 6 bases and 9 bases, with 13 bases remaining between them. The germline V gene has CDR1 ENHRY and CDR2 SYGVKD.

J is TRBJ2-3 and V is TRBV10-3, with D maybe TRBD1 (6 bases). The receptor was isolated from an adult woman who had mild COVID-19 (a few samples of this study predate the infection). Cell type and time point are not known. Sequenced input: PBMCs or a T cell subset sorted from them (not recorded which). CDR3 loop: CAISVTGFTQYF. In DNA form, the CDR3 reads TGTGCCATCAGCGTGACAGGATTCACGCAGTATTTT.